A selection of T cell receptor beta chains follows, all from one sample in a study of technical replicates of blood from a handful of donors. Sequenced by immunoSEQ multiplex PCR; TCRdb stores in-frame clones only, minus some. The sample lists 60,000 to 70,000 clones, about 90% seen once, with more than 5% in the top ten. The sequenced sample consisted of PBMCs. The receptors here all came from a human donor in good health. Some clones in this sample may be carry-over from other donors' samples. CDR3s include the opening cysteine and the closing phenylalanine or tryptophan. Each record gives: CDR3 length, D gene, clone size, V gene, J gene, CDR3 protein, CDR3 DNA. D genes are given only for firm matches. Size values are once, few and many counts, or a class for expanded clones, and some rows have none.

14	-	-	TRBV5-4	TRBJ2-1	CASSLARGSLEQFF	TGTGCCAGCAGCTTGGCTCGTGGGAGCCTTGAGCAGTTCTTC
15	-	-	TRBV6-5	TRBJ1-2	CASSYSKGQLYGYTF	TGTGCCAGCAGTTACTCGAAAGGACAGCTCTATGGCTACACCTTC
14	TRBD2	once	TRBV5-1	TRBJ2-5	CASSSGLAEETQYF	TGCGCCAGCAGCTCAGGACTAGCGGAAGAGACCCAGTACTTC
12	-	-	TRBV7-9	TRBJ1-2	CASTNERSSYTF	TGTGCCAGCACCAATGAGAGGTCGAGCTACACCTTC
16	TRBD1	-	TRBV5-4	TRBJ2-7	CASSYKGRGPSYEQYF	TGTGCCAGCAGTTACAAGGGCAGGGGGCCCTCCTACGAGCAGTACTTC
14	-	-	TRBV7-2	TRBJ1-3	CASRPRLAGNTIYF	TGTGCCAGCAGGCCGAGATTAGCGGGAAACACCATATATTTT
13	-	-	TRBV5-1	TRBJ1-6	CASRDRNNSPLHF	TGCGCCAGTAGAGACAGGAATAATTCACCCCTCCACTTT
14	-	-	TRBV4-3	TRBJ1-1	CASSPGGPVAEAFF	TGCGCCAGCAGCCCCGGCGGGCCGGTCGCTGAAGCTTTCTTT
15	TRBD1	once	TRBV5-8	TRBJ2-7	CASSSGQNWQREQYF	TGTGCCAGCAGCTCGGGACAGAACTGGCAACGCGAGCAGTACTTC
14	-	-	TRBV16	TRBJ1-6	CASSQSKGNSPLHF	TGTGCCAGCAGCCAATCGAAGGGGAATTCACCCCTCCACTTT
15	-	-	TRBV6-5	TRBJ1-1	CASSYSGQGNTEAFF	TGTGCCAGCAGTTACTCGGGGCAGGGGAACACTGAAGCTTTCTTT
17	-	-	TRBV4-1	TRBJ1-4	CASSQDPGQRRKGKLFF	TGCGCCAGCAGCCAAGACCCTGGGCAGAGACGCAAAGGAAAACTGTTTTTT
14	TRBD1	medium-sized	TRBV13	TRBJ2-5	CASRGQGDQETQYF	TGTGCCAGCAGGGGACAGGGGGACCAAGAGACCCAGTACTTC
18	TRBD1	-	TRBV19	TRBJ1-1	CASSTGQGARWSSAEAFF	TGTGCCAGTAGTACGGGACAGGGGGCAAGGTGGTCAAGCGCTGAAGCTTTCTTT
14	-	once	TRBV4-3	TRBJ2-3	CASSQSSGTDTQYF	TGCGCCAGCAGCCAATCGTCAGGGACAGATACGCAGTATTTT
15	-	-	TRBV7-9	TRBJ1-2	CASSLNSGANYGYTF	TGTGCCAGCAGCTTGAATTCCGGAGCTAACTATGGCTACACCTTC
13	-	-	TRBV5-4	TRBJ1-1	CASTWERHTEAFF	TGTGCCAGCACCTGGGAGCGACACACTGAAGCTTTCTTT
15	-	-	TRBV5-8	TRBJ1-2	CASSLRKGGIYGYTF	TGTGCCAGCAGCTTGCGGAAGGGGGGGATCTATGGCTACACCTTC
15	-	-	TRBV5-5	TRBJ1-1	CASSPGQGISTEAFF	TGTGCCAGCAGCCCGGGTCAGGGGATTTCGACTGAAGCTTTCTTT
16	TRBD1	-	TRBV7-9	TRBJ1-4	CASSSSGTGVNEKLFF	TGTGCCAGCAGCTCTTCCGGGACAGGGGTAAATGAAAAACTGTTTTTT
15	-	few	TRBV4-1	TRBJ1-1	CASSQDTGSDTEAFF	TGCGCCAGCAGCCAAGATACCGGGTCGGACACTGAAGCTTTCTTT
14	TRBD1	-	TRBV7-9	TRBJ1-1	CASSFQGARTEAFF	TGTGCCAGCAGCTTTCAGGGGGCGCGCACTGAAGCTTTCTTT
14	TRBD1	once	TRBV5-4	TRBJ1-2	CASSLGTGSWGYTF	TGTGCCAGCAGCTTGGGGACAGGATCTTGGGGCTACACCTTC
12	-	once	TRBV4-2	TRBJ2-7	CASSHLSGEQYF	TGTGCCAGCAGCCATCTGTCGGGCGAGCAGTACTTC
13	-	-	TRBV15	TRBJ1-4	CATSSGGGEKLFF	TGTGCCACCAGCAGTGGAGGAGGGGAAAAACTGTTTTTT
15	-	once	TRBV6-6	TRBJ1-1	CASSYEGRQNTEAFF	TGTGCCAGCAGTTACGAGGGAAGGCAAAACACTGAAGCTTTCTTT
15	TRBD2	-	TRBV5-1	TRBJ2-5	CASSVTSGSEETQYF	TGCGCCAGCAGCGTGACTAGCGGGTCAGAAGAGACCCAGTACTTC
16	-	-	TRBV7-2	TRBJ2-6	CASSLGSGAGANVLTF	TGTGCCAGCAGCTTAGGGTCCGGGGCTGGGGCCAACGTCCTGACTTTC
16	TRBD2	once	TRBV11-2	TRBJ2-1	CASSRDRLAGDNEQFF	TGTGCCAGCAGCCGGGACCGACTAGCGGGAGACAATGAGCAGTTCTTC
17	TRBD1	once	TRBV11-2	TRBJ2-7	CASSLVRGRGTTYEQYF	TGTGCCAGCAGCTTAGTCAGGGGGCGCGGGACAACCTACGAGCAGTACTTC
15	TRBD2	-	TRBV5-1	TRBJ2-2	CASSLVGTTTGELFF	TGCGCCAGCAGCTTGGTCGGGACTACCACCGGGGAGCTGTTTTTT
15	-	few	TRBV2	TRBJ2-5	CASRSPGGHGRDQYF	TGTGCCAGCAGATCCCCTGGCGGACACGGGAGAGACCAGTACTTC
14	TRBD2	-	TRBV5-4	TRBJ2-2	CASSLRGGTGELFF	TGTGCCAGCAGCTTGCGGGGGGGCACCGGGGAGCTGTTTTTT
17	-	-	TRBV4-3	TRBJ2-2	CASSQGRGGPNTGELFF	TGCGCCAGCAGCCAAGGAAGGGGGGGTCCGAACACCGGGGAGCTGTTTTTT
14	-	-	TRBV23-1	TRBJ2-5	CASSPDSVRETQYF	TGCGCCAGCAGTCCGGACAGTGTGAGGGAGACCCAGTACTTC
15	TRBD2	-	TRBV18	TRBJ2-7	CASSPWSGSSYEQYF	TGTGCCAGCTCACCATGGAGCGGGAGCTCCTACGAGCAGTACTTC
15	TRBD1	-	TRBV7-2	TRBJ2-4	CASSSTGAAKNIQYF	TGTGCCAGCAGTAGCACAGGGGCAGCCAAAAACATTCAGTACTTC
17	TRBD2	-	TRBV7-9	TRBJ2-3	CASSLELLAGGRDTQYF	TGTGCCAGCAGCTTAGAGTTACTAGCGGGGGGGCGCGATACGCAGTATTTT
13	-	-	TRBV18	TRBJ1-1	CASSAGLNTEAFF	TGTGCCAGCTCAGCAGGGTTGAACACTGAAGCTTTCTTT
15	-	once	TRBV2	TRBJ2-5	CASSEWAGSQETQYF	TGTGCCAGCAGTGAATGGGCAGGAAGCCAAGAGACCCAGTACTTC
15	TRBD2	-	TRBV7-9	TRBJ2-2	CASSPRTSGAGELFF	TGTGCCAGCAGCCCCCGGACTAGCGGCGCCGGGGAGCTGTTTTTT
14	-	-	TRBV7-6	TRBJ1-1	CASSFQQGNTEAFF	TGTGCCAGCAGCTTTCAACAGGGGAACACTGAAGCTTTCTTT
16	-	-	TRBV7-6	TRBJ1-5	CASSLEGGFGNQPQHF	TGTGCCAGCAGCCTAGAAGGGGGATTTGGCAATCAGCCCCAGCATTTT
14	-	-	TRBV27	TRBJ1-5	CASSLSSAGQPQHF	TGTGCCAGCAGTTTATCATCGGCGGGGCAGCCCCAGCATTTT
14	-	-	TRBV7-6	TRBJ1-4	CASSLSGVGEKLFF	TGTGCCAGCAGCTTATCAGGGGTTGGTGAAAAACTGTTTTTT
14	-	-	TRBV19	TRBJ1-5	CASSTGLTNQPQHF	TGTGCCAGTAGTACCGGACTGACCAATCAGCCCCAGCATTTT
12	-	-	TRBV29-1	TRBJ2-7	CSVLRGNYEQYF	TGCAGCGTTTTGCGGGGCAACTACGAGCAGTACTTC
19	TRBD2	once	TRBV4-2	TRBJ2-1	CASSQVESGVGPSYNEQFF	TGTGCCAGCAGCCAAGTTGAGAGCGGGGTGGGGCCCTCCTACAATGAGCAGTTCTTC
14	-	-	TRBV4-1	TRBJ1-5	CASSQEEVMQPQHF	TGCGCCAGCAGCCAAGAGGAGGTTATGCAGCCCCAGCATTTT
15	-	-	TRBV7-2	TRBJ1-4	CASSLAGGFGEKLFF	TGTGCCAGCAGCTTAGCGGGGGGTTTCGGTGAAAAACTGTTTTTT
16	-	-	TRBV21-1	TRBJ1-1	CASSSMGPAMNTEAFF	TGTGCCAGCAGCAGTATGGGGCCGGCGATGAACACTGAAGCTTTCTTT
15	-	-	TRBV2	TRBJ1-1	CASSDPGSGNTEAFF	TGTGCCAGCAGTGATCCGGGGTCTGGGAACACTGAAGCTTTCTTT
14	-	-	TRBV7-9	TRBJ2-3	CASSRGTSTDTQYF	TGTGCCAGCAGCCGAGGGACTAGCACAGATACGCAGTATTTT